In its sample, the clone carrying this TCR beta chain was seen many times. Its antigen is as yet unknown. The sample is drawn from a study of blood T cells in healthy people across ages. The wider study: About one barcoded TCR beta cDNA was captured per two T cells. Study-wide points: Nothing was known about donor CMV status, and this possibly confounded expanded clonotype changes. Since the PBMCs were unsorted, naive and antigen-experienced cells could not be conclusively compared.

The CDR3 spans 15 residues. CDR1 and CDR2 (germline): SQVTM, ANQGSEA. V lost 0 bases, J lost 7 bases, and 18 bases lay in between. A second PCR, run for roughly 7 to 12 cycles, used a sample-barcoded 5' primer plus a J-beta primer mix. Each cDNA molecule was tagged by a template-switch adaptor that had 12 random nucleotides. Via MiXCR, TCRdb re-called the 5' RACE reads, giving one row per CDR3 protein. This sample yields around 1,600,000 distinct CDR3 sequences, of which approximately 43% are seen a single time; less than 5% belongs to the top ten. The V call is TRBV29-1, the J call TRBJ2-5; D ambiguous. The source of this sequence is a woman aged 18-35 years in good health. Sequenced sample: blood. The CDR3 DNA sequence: TGCAGCGTTGAAGATCTGACACCGAGTGCAGGGACCCAGTACTTC. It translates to CSVEDLTPSAGTQYF.